The clone carrying this T cell receptor beta chain showed up just a few times. As yet, its antigen is unknown. This sample was taken from a study of naive and memory T cell subsets. Four subsets defined by CD45RA and CD27 were sorted after CD3, CD4, CD8 and live/dead staining. Study outcomes and limitations: In naive cells, over 90% of TCR sequences were seen only once.

Two oligonucleotides, mixed equimolar, formed the beta constant-region primer covering TRBC1 and TRBC2. The ligated cDNA underwent four PCR rounds using SP2 and nested alpha and beta constant-region primers. In TCRdb, the UMI-ligation and nested PCR reads were re-called with MiXCR into one record per CDR3 protein. This table holds 100,000 to 150,000 distinct CDR3 sequences, 36% found once. Germline V CDR1 and CDR2: SGHVS, FNYEAQ. The ends lost 3 bases at V and 4 bases at J; junction bases unmatched: 2. The CDR3 runs 13 residues. Source material: central memory CD4+ T cells from blood. This receptor was obtained from a human donor in good health. This chain uses TRBV7-6 with TRBJ2-5; the match to TRBD1 covers 7 bases. The CDR3 region is CASSFRGSETQYF. CDR3 sequence (DNA): TGTGCCAGCAGCTTCAGGGGGTCAGAGACCCAGTACTTC.